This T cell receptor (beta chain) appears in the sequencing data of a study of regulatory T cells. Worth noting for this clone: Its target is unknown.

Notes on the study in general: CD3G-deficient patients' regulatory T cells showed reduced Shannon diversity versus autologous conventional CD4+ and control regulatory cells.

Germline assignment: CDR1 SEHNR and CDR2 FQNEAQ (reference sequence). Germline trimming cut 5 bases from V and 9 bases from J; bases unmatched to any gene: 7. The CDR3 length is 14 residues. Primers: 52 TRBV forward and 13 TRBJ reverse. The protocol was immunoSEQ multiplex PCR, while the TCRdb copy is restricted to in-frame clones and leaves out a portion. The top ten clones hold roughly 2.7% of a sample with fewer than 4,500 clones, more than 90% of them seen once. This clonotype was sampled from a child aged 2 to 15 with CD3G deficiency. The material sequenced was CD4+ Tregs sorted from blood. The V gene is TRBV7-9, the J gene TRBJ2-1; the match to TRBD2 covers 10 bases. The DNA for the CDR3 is TGTGCCAGCAGCGCCCTAGCGGGAGCGGGTGAGCAGTTCTTC. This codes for CASSALAGAGEQFF.